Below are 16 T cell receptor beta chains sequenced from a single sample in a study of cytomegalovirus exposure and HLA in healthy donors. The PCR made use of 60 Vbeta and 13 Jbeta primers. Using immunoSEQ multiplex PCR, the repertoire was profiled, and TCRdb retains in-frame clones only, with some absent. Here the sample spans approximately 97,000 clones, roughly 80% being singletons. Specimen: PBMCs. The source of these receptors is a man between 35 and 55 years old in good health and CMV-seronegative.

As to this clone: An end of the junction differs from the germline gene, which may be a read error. The CDR3 nucleotides read TGTTCCAGCAGCTTAATGGGTAGCGCTTCTGGCTACACCTTC. It is translated as CSSSLMGSASGYTF. The gene calls are TRBV7-9 and TRBJ1-2; no reliable D call. The length of the CDR3 is 14 residues. Germline CDR1 reads SEHNR; CDR2 reads FQNEAQ (reference sequence).

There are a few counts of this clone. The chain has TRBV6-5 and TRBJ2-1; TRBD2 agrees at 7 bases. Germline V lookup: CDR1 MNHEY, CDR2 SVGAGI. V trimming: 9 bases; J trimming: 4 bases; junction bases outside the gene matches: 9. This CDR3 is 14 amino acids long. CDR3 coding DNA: TGTGCCAGTAGGGGAGGGCCGAGTTACAATGAGCAGTTCTTC. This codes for CASRGGPSYNEQFF.

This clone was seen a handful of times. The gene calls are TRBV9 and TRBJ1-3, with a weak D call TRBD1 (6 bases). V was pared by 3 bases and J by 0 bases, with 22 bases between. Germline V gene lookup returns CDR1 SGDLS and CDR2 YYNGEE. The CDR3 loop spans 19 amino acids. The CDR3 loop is CASSADRLQQGFSGNTIYF. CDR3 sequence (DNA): TGTGCCAGCAGCGCAGACAGACTTCAACAGGGTTTCTCTGGAAACACCATATATTTT. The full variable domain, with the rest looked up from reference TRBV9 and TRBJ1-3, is DSGVTQTPKHLITATGQRVTLRCSPRSGDLSVYWYQQSLDQGLQFLIQYYNGEERAKGNILERFSAQQFPDLHSELNLSSLELGDSALYFCASSADRLQQGFSGNTIYFGEGSWLTVV.

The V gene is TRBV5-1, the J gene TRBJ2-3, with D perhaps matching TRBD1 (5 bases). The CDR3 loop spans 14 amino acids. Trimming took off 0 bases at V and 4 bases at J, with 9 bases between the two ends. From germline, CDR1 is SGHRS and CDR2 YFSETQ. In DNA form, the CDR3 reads TGCGCCAGCAGCTTGGCTCAGGGTGCAGATACGCAGTATTTT. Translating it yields CASSLAQGADTQYF.

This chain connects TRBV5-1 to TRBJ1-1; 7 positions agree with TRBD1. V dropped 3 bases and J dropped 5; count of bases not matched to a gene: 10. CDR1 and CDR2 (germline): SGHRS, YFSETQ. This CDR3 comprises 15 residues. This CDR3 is CASSYLTTGITEAFF. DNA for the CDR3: TGCGCCAGCAGCTACCTAACGACAGGGATTACTGAAGCTTTCTTT.

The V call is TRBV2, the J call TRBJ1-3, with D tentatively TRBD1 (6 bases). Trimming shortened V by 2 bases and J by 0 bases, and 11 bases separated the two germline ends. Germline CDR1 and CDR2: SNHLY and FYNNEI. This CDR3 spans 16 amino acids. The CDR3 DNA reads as TGTGCCAGCAGTGAATTGCGGGGGCTCTCTGGAAACACCATATATTTT. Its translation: CASSELRGLSGNTIYF. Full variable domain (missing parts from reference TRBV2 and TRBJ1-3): EPEVTQTPSHQVTQMGQEVILRCVPISNHLYFYWYRQILGQKVEFLVSFYNNEISEKSEIFDDQFSVERPDGSNFTLKIRSTKLEDSAMYFCASSELRGLSGNTIYFGEGSWLTVV.

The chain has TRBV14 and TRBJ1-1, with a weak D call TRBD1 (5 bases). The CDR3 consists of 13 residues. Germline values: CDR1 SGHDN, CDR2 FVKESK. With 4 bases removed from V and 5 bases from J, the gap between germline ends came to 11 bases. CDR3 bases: TGTGCCAGCAGCCTCAACCGGGGGACTGAAGCTTTCTTT. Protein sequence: CASSLNRGTEAFF.

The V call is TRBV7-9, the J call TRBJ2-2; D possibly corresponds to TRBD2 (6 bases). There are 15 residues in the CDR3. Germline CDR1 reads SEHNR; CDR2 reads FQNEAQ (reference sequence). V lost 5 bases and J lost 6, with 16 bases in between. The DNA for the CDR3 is TGTGCCAGCAGCCCCCCCCGGGGGACGTCCGGGGAGCTGTTTTTT. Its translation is CASSPPRGTSGELFF.

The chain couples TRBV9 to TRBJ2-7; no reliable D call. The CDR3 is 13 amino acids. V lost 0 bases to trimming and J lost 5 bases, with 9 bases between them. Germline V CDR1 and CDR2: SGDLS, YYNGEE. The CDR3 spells CASSVDSVDEQYF. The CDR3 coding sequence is TGTGCCAGCAGCGTAGACTCCGTCGACGAGCAGTACTTC.

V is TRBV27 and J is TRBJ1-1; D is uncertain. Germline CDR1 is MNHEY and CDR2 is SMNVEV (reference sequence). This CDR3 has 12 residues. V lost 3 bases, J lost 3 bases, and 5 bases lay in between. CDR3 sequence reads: CASSFGDTEAFF. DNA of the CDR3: TGTGCCAGCAGTTTCGGGGACACTGAAGCTTTCTTT.

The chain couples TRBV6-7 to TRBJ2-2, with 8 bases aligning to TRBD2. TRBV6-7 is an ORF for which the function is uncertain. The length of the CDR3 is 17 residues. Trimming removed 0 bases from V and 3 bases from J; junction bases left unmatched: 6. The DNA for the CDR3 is TGTGCCAGCAGTTACTCGCTGCGGGGGGCATACACCGGGGAGCTGTTTTTT. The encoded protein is CASSYSLRGAYTGELFF.

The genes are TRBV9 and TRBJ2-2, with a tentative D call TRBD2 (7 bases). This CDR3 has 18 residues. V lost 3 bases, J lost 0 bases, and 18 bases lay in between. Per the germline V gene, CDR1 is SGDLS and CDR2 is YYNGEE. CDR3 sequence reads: CASSASLTGGPNTGELFF. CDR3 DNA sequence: TGTGCCAGCAGCGCCTCCCTAACCGGGGGGCCGAACACCGGGGAGCTGTTTTTT.

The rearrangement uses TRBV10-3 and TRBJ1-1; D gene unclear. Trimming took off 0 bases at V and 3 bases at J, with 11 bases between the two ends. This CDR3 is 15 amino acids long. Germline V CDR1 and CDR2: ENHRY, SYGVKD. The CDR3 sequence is CAISESAAPDTEAFF. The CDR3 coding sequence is TGTGCCATCAGTGAGTCTGCCGCGCCGGACACTGAAGCTTTCTTT.

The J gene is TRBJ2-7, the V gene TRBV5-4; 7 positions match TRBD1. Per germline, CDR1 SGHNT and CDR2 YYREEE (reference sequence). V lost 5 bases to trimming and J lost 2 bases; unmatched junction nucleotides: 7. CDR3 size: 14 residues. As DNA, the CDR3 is TGTGCCAGCAGAACCGACAGGGTCCCCTACGAGCAGTACTTC. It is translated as CASRTDRVPYEQYF. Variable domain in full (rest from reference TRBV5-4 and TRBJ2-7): ETGVTQSPTHLIKTRGQQVTLRCSSQSGHNTVSWYQQALGQGPQFIFQYYREEENGRGNFPPRFSGLQFPNYSSELNVNALELDDSALYLCASRTDRVPYEQYFGPGTRLTVT.

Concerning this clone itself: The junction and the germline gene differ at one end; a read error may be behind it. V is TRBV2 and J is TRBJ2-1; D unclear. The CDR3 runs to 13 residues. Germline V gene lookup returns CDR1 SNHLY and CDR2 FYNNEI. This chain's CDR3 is CASKEATYNEQFF. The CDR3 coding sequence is TGCGCCTCAAAAGAGGCTACCTACAATGAGCAGTTCTTC.

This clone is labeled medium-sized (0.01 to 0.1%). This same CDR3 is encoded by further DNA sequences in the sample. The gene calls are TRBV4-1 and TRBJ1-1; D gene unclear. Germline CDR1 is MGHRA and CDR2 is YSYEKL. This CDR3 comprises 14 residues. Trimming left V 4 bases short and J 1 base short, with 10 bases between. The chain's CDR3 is CASSLRGKNTEAFF. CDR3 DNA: TGCGCCAGCAGCCTTCGGGGAAAGAACACTGAAGCTTTCTTT.